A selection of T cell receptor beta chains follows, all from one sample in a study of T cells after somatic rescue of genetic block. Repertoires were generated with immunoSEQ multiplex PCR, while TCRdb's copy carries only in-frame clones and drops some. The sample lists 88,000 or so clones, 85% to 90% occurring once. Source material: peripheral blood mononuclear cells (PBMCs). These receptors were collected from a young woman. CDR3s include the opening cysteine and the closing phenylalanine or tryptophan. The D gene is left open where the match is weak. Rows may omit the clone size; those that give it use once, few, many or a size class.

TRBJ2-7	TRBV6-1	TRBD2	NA	TGTGCCAGCAGTAAACTAGCGGCACCTACCTACGAGCAGTACTTC	CASSKLAAPTYEQYF
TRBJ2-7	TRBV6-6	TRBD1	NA	TGTGCCAGCAGTTACGGACAGGGAATCTACGAGCAGTACTTC	CASSYGQGIYEQYF
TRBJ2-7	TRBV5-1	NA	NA	TGCGCCAGCAGCTTGGCGCCAGGCGAACCCTACGAGCAGTACTTC	CASSLAPGEPYEQYF
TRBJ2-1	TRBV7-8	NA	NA	TGTGCCAGCAGCATAGGACAGTCCTCCTACAATGAGCAGTTCTTC	CASSIGQSSYNEQFF
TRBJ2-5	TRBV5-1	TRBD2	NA	TGCGCCAGCAGAAACGGGACTAGCGGGCCCGAGACCCAGTACTTC	CASRNGTSGPETQYF
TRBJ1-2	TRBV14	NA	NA	TGTGCCAGCAGCCAGGGGCAGGGCTATGGCTACACCTTC	CASSQGQGYGYTF
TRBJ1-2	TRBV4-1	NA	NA	TGCGCCAGCAGCCAAGGGGACCCGGATCAGGGATACTATGGCTACACCTTC	CASSQGDPDQGYYGYTF
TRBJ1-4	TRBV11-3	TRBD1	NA	TGTGCCAGCAGCCATGCAGGGGGCGAAAAACTGTTTTTT	CASSHAGGEKLFF
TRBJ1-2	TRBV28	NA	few	TGTGCCATCGACCAAGGGGCAGGCGGCTATGGCACCTTC	CAIDQGAGGYGTF
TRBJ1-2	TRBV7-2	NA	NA	TGTGCCAGCAACCGAGGGGGAGAGGGGGGCTACACCTTC	CASNRGGEGGYTF
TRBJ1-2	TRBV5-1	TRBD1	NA	TGCGCCAGCAGCGTCGGGACAGGGGGCTCCCTTGGGAATGGCTACACCTTC	CASSVGTGGSLGNGYTF
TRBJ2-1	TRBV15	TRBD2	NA	TGTGCCACCAGCGGACTAGCGGGGGAAAAAAGGAATGAGCAGTTCTTC	CATSGLAGEKRNEQFF
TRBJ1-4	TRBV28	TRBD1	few	TGTGCCAGCAGTTTAGTTATGACAGGGGGTAGGGAAAAACTGTTTTTT	CASSLVMTGGREKLFF
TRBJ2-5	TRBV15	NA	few	TGTGCCACTTGGAGAGCAGGGATGGAGAGCCAAGAGACCCAGTACTTC	CATWRAGMESQETQYF
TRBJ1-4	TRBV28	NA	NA	TGTGCCAGCAGTTTTGTGAGCAGGGAAAAACTGTTTTTT	CASSFVSREKLFF
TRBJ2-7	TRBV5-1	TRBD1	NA	TGCGCCAGCAGCTTGGCCCCAGGGGGCCCCTACGAGCAGTACTTC	CASSLAPGGPYEQYF
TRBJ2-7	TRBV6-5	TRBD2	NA	TGTGCCAGCGGGCTAGCGGGAGTCTACGAGCAGTACTTC	CASGLAGVYEQYF
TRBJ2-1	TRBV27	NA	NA	TGTGCCAGCAGTTTTGGGACGGGTAGGGTAGAGCAGTTCTTC	CASSFGTGRVEQFF
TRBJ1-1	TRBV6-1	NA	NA	TGTGCCAGCAGGGTGAACACTATGAACACTGAAGCTTTCTTT	CASRVNTMNTEAFF
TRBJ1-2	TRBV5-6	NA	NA	TGTGCCAGCAGAGGGGACCTCCACTATGGCTACACCTTC	CASRGDLHYGYTF
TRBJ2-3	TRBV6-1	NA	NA	TGTGCCAGCAGTGAGAGAGGTGGGCCCAGCGGGGATACGCAGTATTTT	CASSERGGPSGDTQYF
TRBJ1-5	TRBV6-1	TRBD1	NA	TGTGCCAGCAGTGAATTGGACACCTGGGGACAGTCCCAGCATTTT	CASSELDTWGQSQHF
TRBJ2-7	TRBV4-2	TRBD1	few	TGTGCCAGCAGCCAAGATGAGGCAGGGGGCGCCTACGAGCAGTACTTC	CASSQDEAGGAYEQYF
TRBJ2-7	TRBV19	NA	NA	TGTGCCAGTAGTTTCGTCCAGGACGGAACCTACGAGCAGTACTTC	CASSFVQDGTYEQYF
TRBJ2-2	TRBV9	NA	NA	TGTGCCAGCAGCGCCACCCCCTCAGGGATCACCGGGGAGCTGTTTTTT	CASSATPSGITGELFF
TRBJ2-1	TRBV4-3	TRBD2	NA	TGCGCCAGCAGCCAAGAAGGTATCGGGAGGGGGAACAATGAGCAGTTCTTC	CASSQEGIGRGNNEQFF
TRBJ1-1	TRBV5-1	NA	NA	TGCGCCAGCACCCCTGAGCCCAGGGGAAGGACTGAAGCTTTCTTT	CASTPEPRGRTEAFF
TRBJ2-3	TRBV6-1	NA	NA	TGTGCCAGCAGTGAAGCGGGGGGTCGGTTTGTAGATACGCAGTATTTT	CASSEAGGRFVDTQYF
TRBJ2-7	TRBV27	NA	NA	TGTGCCAGCAGTTCTTCAACCGGGACGTGGCTATTCTACGAGCAGTACTTC	CASSSSTGTWLFYEQYF
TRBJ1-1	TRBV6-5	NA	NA	TGTGCCAGCAGCCCCACTTTCGCAGGTCACACTGAAGCTTTCTTT	CASSPTFAGHTEAFF
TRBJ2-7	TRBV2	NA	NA	TGTGCCAGCAGGTATCTCTACGAGCAGTACTTC	CASRYLYEQYF
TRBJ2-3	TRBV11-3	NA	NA	TGTGCCAGCAGCTTCTCAGGAGGGAGAGATACGCAGTATTTT	CASSFSGGRDTQYF
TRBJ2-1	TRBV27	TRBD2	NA	TGTGCCAGCACCGGACTAGCGGGGTACAATGAGCAGTTCTTC	CASTGLAGYNEQFF
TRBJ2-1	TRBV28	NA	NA	TGTGCCAGCAGTTTATATTATAACAGCTCCTACAATGAGCAGTTCTTC	CASSLYYNSSYNEQFF
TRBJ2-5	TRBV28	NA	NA	TGTGCCAGCAGTATAGGACAGCTAGAGACCCAGTACTTC	CASSIGQLETQYF
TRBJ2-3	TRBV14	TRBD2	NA	TGTGCCAGCAGCCGTAAGCTAGCGGGAGGGCAAGGGAATACGCAGTATTTT	CASSRKLAGGQGNTQYF
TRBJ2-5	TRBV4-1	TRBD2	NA	TGCGCCAGCAGCCAACTAGCGGGAGGGAGAGAGACCCAGTACTTC	CASSQLAGGRETQYF
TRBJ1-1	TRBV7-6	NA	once	TGTGCCAGCAGCTTAGGGGAGGTGGGTGAAGCTTTCTTT	CASSLGEVGEAFF
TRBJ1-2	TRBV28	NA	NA	TGTGCCAGCAGTTTAAGGGGCCAGGGAAGGCCTAACTATGGCTACACCTTC	CASSLRGQGRPNYGYTF
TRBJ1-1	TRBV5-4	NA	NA	TGTGCCAGCAGCACGACAGGAACGGGCACTGAAGCTTTCTTT	CASSTTGTGTEAFF
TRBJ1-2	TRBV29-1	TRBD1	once	TGCAGCGTTCGGGACAGGGGTAACTATGGCTACACCTTC	CSVRDRGNYGYTF
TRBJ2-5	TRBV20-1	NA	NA	TGCAGTGCTAGGCGGGGCGAGACCCAGTACTTC	CSARRGETQYF
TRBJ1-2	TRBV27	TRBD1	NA	TGTGCCAGCAGTTTATCGTCCCCGACAGGGGGCACGTCGGGCTACACCTTC	CASSLSSPTGGTSGYTF